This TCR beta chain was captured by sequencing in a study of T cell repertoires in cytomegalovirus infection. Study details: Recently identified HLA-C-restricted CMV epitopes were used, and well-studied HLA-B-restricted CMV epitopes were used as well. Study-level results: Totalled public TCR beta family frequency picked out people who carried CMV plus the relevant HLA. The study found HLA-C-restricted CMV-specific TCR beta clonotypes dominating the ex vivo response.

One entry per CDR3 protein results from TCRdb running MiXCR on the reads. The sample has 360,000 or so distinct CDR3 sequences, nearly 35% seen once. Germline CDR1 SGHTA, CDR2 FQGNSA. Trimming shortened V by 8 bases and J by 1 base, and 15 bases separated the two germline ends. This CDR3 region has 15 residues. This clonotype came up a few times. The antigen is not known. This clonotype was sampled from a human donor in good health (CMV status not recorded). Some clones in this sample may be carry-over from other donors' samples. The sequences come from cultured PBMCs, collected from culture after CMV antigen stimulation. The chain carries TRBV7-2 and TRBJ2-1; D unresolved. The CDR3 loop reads CASRAVDGSYNEQFF. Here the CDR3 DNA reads TGTGCCAGCCGGGCTGTCGACGGGTCCTACAATGAGCAGTTCTTC.